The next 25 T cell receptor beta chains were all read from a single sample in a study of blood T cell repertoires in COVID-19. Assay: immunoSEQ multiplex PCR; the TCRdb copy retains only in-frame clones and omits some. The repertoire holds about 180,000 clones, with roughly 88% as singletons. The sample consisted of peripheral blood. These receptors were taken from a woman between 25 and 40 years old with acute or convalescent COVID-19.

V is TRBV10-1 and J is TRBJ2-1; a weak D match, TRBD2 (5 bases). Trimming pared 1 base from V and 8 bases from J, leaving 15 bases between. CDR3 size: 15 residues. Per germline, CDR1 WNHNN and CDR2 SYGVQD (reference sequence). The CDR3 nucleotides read TGCGCCAGCAGTGAGTTTCTGGGATTGGAGGATGAGCAGTTCTTC. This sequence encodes CASSEFLGLEDEQFF.

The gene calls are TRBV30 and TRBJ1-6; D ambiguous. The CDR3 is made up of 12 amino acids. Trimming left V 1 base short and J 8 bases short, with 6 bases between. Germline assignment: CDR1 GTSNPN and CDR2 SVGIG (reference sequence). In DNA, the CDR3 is TGTGCCTGGAGTGGGCCGTATTCACCCCTCCACTTT. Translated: CAWSGPYSPLHF.

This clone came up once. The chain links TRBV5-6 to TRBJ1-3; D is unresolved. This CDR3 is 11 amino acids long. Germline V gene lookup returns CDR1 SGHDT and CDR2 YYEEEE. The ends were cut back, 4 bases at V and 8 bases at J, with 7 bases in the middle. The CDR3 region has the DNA TGTGCCAGCAGCAAAGCGGACACCATATATTTT. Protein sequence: CASSKADTIYF.

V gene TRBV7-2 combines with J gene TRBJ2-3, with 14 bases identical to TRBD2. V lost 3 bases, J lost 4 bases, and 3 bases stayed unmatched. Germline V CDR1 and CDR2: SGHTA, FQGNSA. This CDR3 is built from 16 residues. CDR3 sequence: CASSFQGLAGADTQYF. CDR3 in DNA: TGTGCCAGCAGCTTTCAGGGACTAGCGGGAGCAGATACGCAGTATTTT. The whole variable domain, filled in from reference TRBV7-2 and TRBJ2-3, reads GAGVSQSPSNKVTEKGKDVELRCDPISGHTALYWYRQSLGQGLEFLIYFQGNSAPDKSGLPSDRFSAERTGGSVSTLTIQRTQQEDSAVYLCASSFQGLAGADTQYFGPGTRLTVL.

In DNA form, the CDR3 reads TGTGCCAGCAGGGCATTATGGGTACCAGGGGAAGAGACCCAGTACTTC. It yields the protein CASRALWVPGEETQYF. This sequence joins TRBV28 and TRBJ2-5, with a weak D call TRBD1 (6 bases). CDR3 length equals 16 residues. Trimming removed 6 bases at V and 3 bases at J, with 20 bases between. Germline V gene sequence: CDR1 MDHEN, CDR2 SYDVKM.

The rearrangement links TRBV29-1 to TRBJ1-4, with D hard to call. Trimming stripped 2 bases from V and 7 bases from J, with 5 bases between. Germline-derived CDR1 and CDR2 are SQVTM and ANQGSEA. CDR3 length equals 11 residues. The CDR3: CSVEQAEKLFF. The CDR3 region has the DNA TGCAGCGTTGAACAGGCTGAAAAACTGTTTTTT.

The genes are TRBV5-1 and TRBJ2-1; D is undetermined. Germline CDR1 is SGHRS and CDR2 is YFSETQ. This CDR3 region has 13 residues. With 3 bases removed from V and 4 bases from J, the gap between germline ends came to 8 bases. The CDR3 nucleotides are TGCGCCAGCAGCTACTTCGAGTACAATGAGCAGTTCTTC. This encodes CASSYFEYNEQFF.

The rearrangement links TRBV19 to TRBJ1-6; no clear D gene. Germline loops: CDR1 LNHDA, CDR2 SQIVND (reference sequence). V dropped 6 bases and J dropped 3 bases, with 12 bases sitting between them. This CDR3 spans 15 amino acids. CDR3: CASRQDSYYNSPLHF. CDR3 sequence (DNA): TGTGCCAGTAGGCAGGACTCCTACTATAATTCACCCCTCCACTTT.

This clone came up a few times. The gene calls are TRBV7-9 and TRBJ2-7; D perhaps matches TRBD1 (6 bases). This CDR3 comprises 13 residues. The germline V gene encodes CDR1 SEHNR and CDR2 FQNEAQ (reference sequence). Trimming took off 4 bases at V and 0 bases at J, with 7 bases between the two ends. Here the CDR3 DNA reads TGTGCCAGCAGCTACAGGGACTCCTACGAGCAGTACTTC. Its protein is CASSYRDSYEQYF.

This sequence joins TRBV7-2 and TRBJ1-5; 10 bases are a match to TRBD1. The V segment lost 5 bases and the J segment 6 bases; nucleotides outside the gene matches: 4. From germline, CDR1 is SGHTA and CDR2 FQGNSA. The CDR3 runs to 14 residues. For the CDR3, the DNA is TGTGCCAGCAGCCGGACAGGGGGAGGTCAGCCCCAGCATTTT. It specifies CASSRTGGGQPQHF.

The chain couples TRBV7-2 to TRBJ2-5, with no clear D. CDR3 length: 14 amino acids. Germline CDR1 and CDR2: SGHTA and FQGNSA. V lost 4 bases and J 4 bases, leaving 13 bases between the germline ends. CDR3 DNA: TGTGCCAGCAGCTCCATTAGTGGGCTAGAGACCCAGTACTTC. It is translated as CASSSISGLETQYF.

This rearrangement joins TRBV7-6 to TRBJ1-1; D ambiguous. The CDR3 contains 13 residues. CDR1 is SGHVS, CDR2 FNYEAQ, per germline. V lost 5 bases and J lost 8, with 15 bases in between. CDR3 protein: CASSPQMGTEAFF. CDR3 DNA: TGTGCCAGCAGCCCACAAATGGGCACCGAAGCTTTCTTT.

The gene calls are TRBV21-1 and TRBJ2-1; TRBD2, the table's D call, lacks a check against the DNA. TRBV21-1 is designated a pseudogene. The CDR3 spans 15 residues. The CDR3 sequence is CASSKDRTPNNEQFF. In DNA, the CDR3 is TGTGCCAGCAGCAAAGATAGGACTCCAAACAATGAGCAGTTCTTC.

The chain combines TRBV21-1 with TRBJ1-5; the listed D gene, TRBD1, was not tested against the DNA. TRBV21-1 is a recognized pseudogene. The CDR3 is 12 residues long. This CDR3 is CASTRGNQPQHF. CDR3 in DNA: TGTGCCAGCACAAGGGGGAATCAGCCCCAGCATTTT.

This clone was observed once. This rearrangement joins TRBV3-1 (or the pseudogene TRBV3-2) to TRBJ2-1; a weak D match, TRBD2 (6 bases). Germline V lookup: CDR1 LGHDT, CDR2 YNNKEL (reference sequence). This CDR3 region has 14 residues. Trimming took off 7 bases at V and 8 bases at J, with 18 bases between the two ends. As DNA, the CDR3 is TGTGCCAGCACCCGCGCGGGGCCGAGGTATGAGCAGTTCTTC. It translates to CASTRAGPRYEQFF.

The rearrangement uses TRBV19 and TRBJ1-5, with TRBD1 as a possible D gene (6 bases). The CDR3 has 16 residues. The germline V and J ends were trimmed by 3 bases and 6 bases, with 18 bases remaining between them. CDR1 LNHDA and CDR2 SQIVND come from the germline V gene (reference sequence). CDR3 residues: CASSIGDTTGGQPQHF. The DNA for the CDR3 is TGTGCCAGTAGTATTGGGGACACGACCGGCGGTCAGCCCCAGCATTTT. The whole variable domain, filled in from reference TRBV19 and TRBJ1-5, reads DGGITQSPKYLFRKEGQNVTLSCEQNLNHDAMYWYRQDPGQGLRLIYYSQIVNDFQKGDIAEGYSVSREKKESFPLTVTSAQKNPTAFYLCASSIGDTTGGQPQHFGDGTRLSIL.

The CDR3 region is CASSLGTEETQYF. For the CDR3, the DNA is TGTGCCAGCAGCTTAGGGACTGAAGAGACCCAGTACTTC. The rearrangement joins TRBV11-2 to TRBJ2-5; possibly TRBD2 for D (5 bases). This CDR3 spans 13 amino acids. Trimming removed 1 base from V and 3 bases from J, with 6 bases in between. Germline CDR1 reads SGHAT; CDR2 reads FQNNGV.

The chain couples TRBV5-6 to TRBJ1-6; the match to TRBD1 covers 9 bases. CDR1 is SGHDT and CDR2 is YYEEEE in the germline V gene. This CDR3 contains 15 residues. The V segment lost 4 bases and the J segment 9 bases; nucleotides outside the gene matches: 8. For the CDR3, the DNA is TGTGCCAGCAGCCCCGGGGACAGGGAGGGTTCACCCCTCCACTTT. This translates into CASSPGDREGSPLHF.

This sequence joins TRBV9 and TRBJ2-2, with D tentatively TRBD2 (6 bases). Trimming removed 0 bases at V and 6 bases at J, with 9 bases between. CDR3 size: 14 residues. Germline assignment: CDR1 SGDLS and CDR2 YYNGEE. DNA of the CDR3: TGTGCCAGCAGCGTAGTCGGGGGTTCCGGGGAGCTGTTTTTT. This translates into CASSVVGGSGELFF.

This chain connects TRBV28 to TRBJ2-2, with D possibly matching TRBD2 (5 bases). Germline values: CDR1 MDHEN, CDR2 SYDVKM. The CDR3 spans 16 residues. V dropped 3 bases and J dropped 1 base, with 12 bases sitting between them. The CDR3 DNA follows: TGTGCCAGCAGTTTTCTCGCGGGCCTGAACACCGGGGAGCTGTTTTTT. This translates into CASSFLAGLNTGELFF.

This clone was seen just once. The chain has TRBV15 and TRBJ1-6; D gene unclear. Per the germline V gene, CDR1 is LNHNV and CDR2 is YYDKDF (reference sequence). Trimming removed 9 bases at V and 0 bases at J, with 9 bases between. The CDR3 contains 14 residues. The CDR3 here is CATAGSSYNSPLHF. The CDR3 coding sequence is TGTGCCACGGCGGGGAGCTCCTATAATTCACCCCTCCACTTT.

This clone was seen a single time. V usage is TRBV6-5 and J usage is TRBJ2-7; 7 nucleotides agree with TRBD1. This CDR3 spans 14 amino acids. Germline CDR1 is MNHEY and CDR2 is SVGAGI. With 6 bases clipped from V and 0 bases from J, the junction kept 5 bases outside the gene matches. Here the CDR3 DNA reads TGTGCCAGCAGAGGGGGCCGAGGCTCCTACGAGCAGTACTTC. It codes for CASRGGRGSYEQYF.

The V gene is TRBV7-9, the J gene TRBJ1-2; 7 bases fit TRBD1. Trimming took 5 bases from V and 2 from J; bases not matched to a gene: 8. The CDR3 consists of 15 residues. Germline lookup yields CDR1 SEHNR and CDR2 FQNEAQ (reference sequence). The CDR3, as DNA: TGTGCCAGCAGCCCGTGGGACAGACCAAACTATGGCTACACCTTC. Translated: CASSPWDRPNYGYTF. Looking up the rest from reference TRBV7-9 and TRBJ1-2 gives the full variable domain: DTGVSQNPRHKITKRGQNVTFRCDPISEHNRLYWYRQTLGQGPEFLTYFQNEAQLEKSRLLSDRFSAERPKGSFSTLEIQRTEQGDSAMYLCASSPWDRPNYGYTFGSGTRLTVV.

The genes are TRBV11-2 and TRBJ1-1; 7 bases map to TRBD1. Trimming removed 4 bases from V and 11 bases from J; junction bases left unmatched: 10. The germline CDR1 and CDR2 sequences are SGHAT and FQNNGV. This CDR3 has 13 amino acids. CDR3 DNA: TGTGCCAGCAGCTCCACAGGGGACAGACGGGCTTTCTTT. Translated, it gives CASSSTGDRRAFF.

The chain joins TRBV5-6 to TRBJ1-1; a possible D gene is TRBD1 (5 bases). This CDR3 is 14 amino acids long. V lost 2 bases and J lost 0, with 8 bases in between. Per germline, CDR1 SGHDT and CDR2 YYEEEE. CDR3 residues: CASSFRVMNTEAFF. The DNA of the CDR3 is TGTGCCAGCAGCTTCAGGGTCATGAACACTGAAGCTTTCTTT.